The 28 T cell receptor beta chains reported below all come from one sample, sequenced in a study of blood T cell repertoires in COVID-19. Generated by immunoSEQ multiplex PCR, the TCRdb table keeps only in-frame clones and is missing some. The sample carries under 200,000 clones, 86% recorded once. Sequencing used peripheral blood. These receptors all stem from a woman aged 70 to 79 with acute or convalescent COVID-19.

The CDR3 DNA sequence: TGTGCCAGCAGGGGCCGGGGGGGCGCCGGCAATCAGCCCCAGCATTTT. Translated: CASRGRGGAGNQPQHF. This sequence joins TRBV2 and TRBJ1-5, with D possibly matching TRBD1 (6 bases). Trimming removed 6 bases at V and 2 bases at J, with 17 bases between. Germline V CDR1 and CDR2: SNHLY, FYNNEI. The CDR3 has 16 residues.

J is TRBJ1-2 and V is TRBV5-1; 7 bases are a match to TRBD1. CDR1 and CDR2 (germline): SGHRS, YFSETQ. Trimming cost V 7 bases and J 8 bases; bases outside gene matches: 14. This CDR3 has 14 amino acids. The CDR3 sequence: CASQRGGPEGGYTF. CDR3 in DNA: TGCGCCAGCCAAAGAGGGGGCCCCGAAGGGGGCTACACCTTC.

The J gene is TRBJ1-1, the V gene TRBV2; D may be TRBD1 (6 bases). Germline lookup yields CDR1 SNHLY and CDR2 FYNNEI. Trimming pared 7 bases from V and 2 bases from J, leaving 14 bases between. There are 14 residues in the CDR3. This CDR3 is CASTEDSSNTEAFF. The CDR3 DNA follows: TGTGCCAGCACGGAGGACAGTTCAAACACTGAAGCTTTCTTT. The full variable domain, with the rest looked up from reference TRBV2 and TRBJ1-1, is EPEVTQTPSHQVTQMGQEVILRCVPISNHLYFYWYRQILGQKVEFLVSFYNNEISEKSEIFDDQFSVERPDGSNFTLKIRSTKLEDSAMYFCASTEDSSNTEAFFGQGTRLTVV.

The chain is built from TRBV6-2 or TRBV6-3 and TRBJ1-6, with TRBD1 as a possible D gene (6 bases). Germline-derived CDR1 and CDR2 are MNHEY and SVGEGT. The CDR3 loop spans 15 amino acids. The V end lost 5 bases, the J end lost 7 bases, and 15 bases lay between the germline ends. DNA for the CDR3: TGTGCCAGCAGTCATCCGACAGGTGGGAATTCACCCCTCCACTTT. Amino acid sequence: CASSHPTGGNSPLHF.

As DNA, the CDR3 is TGTGCCAGCAGCCCCAGGGTCTCTGGGGCCAACGTCCTGACTTTC. Translation: CASSPRVSGANVLTF. The rearrangement links TRBV6-5 to TRBJ2-6; the D gene is possibly TRBD1 (5 bases). The CDR3 contains 15 residues. The germline V and J ends were trimmed by 6 bases and 0 bases, with 9 bases remaining between them. Germline V gives CDR1 MNHEY, CDR2 SVGAGI.

The CDR3 sequence: CASNSNGGNSPLHF. CDR3 sequence (DNA): TGTGCCAGCAATAGTAACGGCGGCAATTCACCCCTCCACTTT. The chain carries TRBV28 and TRBJ1-6; D gene uncertain. The V gene lost 7 bases and the J gene lost 7 bases, with 14 bases spanning the gap. The CDR3 runs to 14 residues. Germline assignment: CDR1 MDHEN and CDR2 SYDVKM.

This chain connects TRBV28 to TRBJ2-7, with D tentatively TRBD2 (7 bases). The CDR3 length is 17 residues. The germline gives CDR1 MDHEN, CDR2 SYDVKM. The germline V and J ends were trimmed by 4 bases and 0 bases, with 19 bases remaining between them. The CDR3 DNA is TGTGCCAGCAGTTCTATCCGGGGGGCAGAAAGCTCCTACGAGCAGTACTTC. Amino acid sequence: CASSSIRGAESSYEQYF.

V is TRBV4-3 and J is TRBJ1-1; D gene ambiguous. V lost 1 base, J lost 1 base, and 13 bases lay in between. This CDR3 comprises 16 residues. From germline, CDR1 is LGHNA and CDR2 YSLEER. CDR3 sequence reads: CASSQGPWETNTEAFF. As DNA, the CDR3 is TGCGCCAGCAGCCAAGGTCCGTGGGAGACGAACACTGAAGCTTTCTTT.

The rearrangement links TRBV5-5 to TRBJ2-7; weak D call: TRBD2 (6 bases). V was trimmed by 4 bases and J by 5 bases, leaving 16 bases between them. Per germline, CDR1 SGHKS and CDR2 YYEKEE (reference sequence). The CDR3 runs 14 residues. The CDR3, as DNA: TGTGCCAGCAGCCCCCCAGGAGGGTTGGACGAGCAGTACTTC. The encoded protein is CASSPPGGLDEQYF.

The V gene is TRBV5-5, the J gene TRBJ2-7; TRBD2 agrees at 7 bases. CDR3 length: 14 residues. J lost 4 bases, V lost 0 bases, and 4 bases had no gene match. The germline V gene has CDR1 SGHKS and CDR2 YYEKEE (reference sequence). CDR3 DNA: TGTGCCAGCAGCTTGGCCTGGGGAGGGTACGAGCAGTACTTC. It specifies CASSLAWGGYEQYF.

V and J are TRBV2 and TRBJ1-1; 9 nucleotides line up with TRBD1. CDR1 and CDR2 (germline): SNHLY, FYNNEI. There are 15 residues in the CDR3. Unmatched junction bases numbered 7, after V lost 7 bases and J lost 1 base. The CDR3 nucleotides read TGTGCCAGCAACAGGGGGCCCGGTAGGAACACTGAAGCTTTCTTT. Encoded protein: CASNRGPGRNTEAFF.

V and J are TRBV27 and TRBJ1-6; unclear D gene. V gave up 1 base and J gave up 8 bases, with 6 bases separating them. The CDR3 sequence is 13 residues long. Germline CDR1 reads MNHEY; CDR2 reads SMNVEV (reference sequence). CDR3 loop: CASSLLGDSPLHF. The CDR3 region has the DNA TGTGCCAGCAGTTTATTAGGAGATTCACCCCTCCACTTT.

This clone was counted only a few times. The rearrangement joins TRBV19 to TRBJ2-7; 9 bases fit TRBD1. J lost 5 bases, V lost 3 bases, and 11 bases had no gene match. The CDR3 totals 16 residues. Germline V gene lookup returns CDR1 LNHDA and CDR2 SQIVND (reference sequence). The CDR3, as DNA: TGTGCCAGTAGTATGGTATCCGGGACAGGGTCGGACGAGCAGTACTTC. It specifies CASSMVSGTGSDEQYF.

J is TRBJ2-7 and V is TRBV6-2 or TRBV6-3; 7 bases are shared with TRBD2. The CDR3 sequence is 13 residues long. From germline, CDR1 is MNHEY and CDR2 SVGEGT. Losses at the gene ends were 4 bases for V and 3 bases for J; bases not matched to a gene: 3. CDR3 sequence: CASSSGRVYEQYF. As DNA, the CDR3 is TGTGCCAGCAGTTCAGGGAGGGTCTACGAGCAGTACTTC.

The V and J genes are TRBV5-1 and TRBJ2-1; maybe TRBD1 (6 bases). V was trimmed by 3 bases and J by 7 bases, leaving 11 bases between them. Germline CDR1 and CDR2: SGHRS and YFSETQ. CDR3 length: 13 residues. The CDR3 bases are TGCGCCAGCAGCTCCAACAGGGTGAATGAGCAGTTCTTC. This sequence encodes CASSSNRVNEQFF.

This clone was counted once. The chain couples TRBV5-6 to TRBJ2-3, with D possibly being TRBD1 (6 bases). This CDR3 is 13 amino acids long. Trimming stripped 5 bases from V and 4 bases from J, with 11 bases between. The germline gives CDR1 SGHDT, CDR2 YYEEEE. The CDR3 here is CASSQGSADTQYF. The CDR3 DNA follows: TGTGCCAGCAGTCAGGGGAGCGCAGATACGCAGTATTTT.

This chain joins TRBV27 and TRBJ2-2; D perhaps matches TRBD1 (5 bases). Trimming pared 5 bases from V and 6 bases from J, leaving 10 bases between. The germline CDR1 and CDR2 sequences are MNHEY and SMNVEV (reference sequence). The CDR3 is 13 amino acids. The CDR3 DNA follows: TGTGCCAGCAGTACAGGACCTTCCGGGGAGCTGTTTTTT. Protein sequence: CASSTGPSGELFF.

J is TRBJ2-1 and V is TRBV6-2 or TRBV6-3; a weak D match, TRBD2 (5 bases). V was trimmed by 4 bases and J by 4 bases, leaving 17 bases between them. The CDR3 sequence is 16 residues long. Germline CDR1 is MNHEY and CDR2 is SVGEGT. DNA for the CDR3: TGTGCCAGCAGTTCTACAGCGGAAGGGTTTTACAATGAGCAGTTCTTC. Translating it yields CASSSTAEGFYNEQFF.

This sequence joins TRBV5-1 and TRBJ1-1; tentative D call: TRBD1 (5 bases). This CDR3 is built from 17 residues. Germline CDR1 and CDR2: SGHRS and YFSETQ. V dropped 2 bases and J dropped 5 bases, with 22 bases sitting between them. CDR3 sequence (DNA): TGCGCCAGCAGCTTCCCGCCGGGGACTCAACGGGGGACTGAAGCTTTCTTT. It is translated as CASSFPPGTQRGTEAFF.

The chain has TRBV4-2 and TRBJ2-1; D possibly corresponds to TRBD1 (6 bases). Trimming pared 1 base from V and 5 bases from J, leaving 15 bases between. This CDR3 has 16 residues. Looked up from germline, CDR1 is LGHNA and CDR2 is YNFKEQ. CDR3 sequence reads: CASSQADRTGNNEQFF. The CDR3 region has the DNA TGTGCCAGCAGCCAAGCTGACCGCACAGGGAACAATGAGCAGTTCTTC.

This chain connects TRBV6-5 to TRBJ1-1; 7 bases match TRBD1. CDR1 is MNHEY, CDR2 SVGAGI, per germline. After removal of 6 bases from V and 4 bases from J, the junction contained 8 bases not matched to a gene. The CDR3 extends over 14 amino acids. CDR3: CASSLGGKGTEAFF. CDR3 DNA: TGTGCCAGCAGCCTAGGGGGCAAGGGCACTGAAGCTTTCTTT.

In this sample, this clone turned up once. The CDR3 bases are TGTGCCAGCAGCTTGGGACAGGGGGCAGAGACCCAGTACTTC. As protein: CASSLGQGAETQYF. The V and J genes are TRBV5-4 and TRBJ2-5; 10 nucleotides match TRBD1. The CDR3 is 14 amino acids. The trim removed 0 bases at V and 4 bases at J, leaving 0 bases unmatched. Germline V gene data show CDR1 as SGHNT and CDR2 as YYREEE (reference sequence).

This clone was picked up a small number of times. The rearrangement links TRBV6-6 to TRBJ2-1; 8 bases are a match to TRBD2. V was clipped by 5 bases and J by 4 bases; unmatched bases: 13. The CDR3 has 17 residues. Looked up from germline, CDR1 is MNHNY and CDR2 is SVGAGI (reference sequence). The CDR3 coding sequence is TGTGCCAGCAGTCCTATAGGGGACCTAGCGGGTTACAATGAGCAGTTCTTC. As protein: CASSPIGDLAGYNEQFF.

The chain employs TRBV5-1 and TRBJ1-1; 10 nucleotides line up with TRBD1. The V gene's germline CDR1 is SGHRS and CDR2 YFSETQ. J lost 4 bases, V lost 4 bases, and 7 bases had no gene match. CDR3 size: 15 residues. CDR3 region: CASSGGQGSSTEAFF. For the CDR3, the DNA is TGCGCCAGCAGCGGGGGACAGGGGAGTAGCACTGAAGCTTTCTTT.

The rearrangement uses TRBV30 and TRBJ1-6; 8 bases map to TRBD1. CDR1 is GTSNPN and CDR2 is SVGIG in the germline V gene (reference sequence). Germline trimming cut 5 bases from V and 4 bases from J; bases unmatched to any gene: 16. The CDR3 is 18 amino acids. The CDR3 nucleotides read TGTGCCTGGGGGGACCTGCCCGGGACAGGTTTTTATAATTCACCCCTCCACTTT. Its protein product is CAWGDLPGTGFYNSPLHF. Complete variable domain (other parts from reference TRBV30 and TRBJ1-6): SQTIHQWPATLVQPVGSPLSLECTVEGTSNPNLYWYRQAAGRGLQLLFYSVGIGQISSEVPQNLSASRPQDRQFILSSKKLLLSDSGFYLCAWGDLPGTGFYNSPLHFGNGTRLTVT.

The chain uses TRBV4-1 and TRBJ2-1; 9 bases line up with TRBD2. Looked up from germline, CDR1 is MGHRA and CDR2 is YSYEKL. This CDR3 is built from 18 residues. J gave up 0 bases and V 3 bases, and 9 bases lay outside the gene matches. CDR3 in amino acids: CASSQVPSGANSYNEQFF. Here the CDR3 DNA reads TGCGCCAGCAGCCAGGTACCTAGCGGGGCGAACTCCTACAATGAGCAGTTCTTC.

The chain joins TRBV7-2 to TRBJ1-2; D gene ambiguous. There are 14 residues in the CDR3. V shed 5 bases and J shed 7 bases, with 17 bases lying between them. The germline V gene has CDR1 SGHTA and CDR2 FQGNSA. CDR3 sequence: CASSRSYTSLGYTF. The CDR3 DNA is TGTGCCAGCAGCCGGAGTTATACAAGTCTTGGCTACACCTTC.

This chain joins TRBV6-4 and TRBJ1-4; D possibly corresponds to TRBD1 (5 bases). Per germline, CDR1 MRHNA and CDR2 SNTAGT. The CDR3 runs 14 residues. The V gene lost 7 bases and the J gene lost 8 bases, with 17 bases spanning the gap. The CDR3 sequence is CASNPGGYSEKLFF. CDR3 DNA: TGTGCCAGCAACCCCGGGGGTTACAGCGAAAAACTGTTTTTT.